This T cell receptor beta chain was identified during a study of regulatory T cells. Study conclusions and caveats: Hydrophobic residues at CDR3 positions 6 and 7 were enriched in conventional CD4+ T cells of CD3G-deficient patients.

Patients, 2 to 39 years old, had expanded memory T-cell proportions. As for this clone: Its antigen is unknown.

The PCR used 52 TRBV and 13 TRBJ primers. TCRdb's table, derived via immunoSEQ multiplex PCR, lists solely in-frame clones and lacks some. The data show about 17,000 clones, 84% seen once. The CDR3 is made up of 16 amino acids. V was clipped by 0 bases and J by 7 bases; unmatched bases: 12. Germline CDR1 is SGHRS and CDR2 is YFSETQ. The TCR was taken from a person between 30 and 45 years old with CD3G deficiency. The chain joins TRBV5-1 to TRBJ2-7; TRBD1 matches at 8 bases. Sequenced input: conventional CD4+ T cells sorted from blood. CDR3 sequence (DNA): TGCGCCAGCAGCTTGGGTTCGAGACAGGGGCTTCAAGAGCAGTACTTC. This sequence encodes CASSLGSRQGLQEQYF.